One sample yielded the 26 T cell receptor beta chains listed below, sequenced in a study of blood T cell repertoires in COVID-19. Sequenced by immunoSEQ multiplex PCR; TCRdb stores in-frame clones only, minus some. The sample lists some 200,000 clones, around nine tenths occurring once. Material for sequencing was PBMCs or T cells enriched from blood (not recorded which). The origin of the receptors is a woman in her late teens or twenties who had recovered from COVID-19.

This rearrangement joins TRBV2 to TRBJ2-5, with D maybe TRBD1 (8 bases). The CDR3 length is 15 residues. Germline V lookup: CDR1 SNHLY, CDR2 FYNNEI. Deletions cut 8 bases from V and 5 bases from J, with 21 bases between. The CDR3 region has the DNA TGTGCCAGCGGACAGGGAGGGGAACGTGGGGAGACCCAGTACTTC. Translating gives CASGQGGERGETQYF.

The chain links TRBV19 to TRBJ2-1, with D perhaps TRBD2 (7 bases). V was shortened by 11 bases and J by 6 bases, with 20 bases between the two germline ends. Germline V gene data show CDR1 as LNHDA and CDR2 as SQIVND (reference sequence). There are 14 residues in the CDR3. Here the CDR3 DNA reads TGTGCCTCCGAAAGGGGGGGAAAGGGCAATGAGCAGTTCTTC. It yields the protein CASERGGKGNEQFF.

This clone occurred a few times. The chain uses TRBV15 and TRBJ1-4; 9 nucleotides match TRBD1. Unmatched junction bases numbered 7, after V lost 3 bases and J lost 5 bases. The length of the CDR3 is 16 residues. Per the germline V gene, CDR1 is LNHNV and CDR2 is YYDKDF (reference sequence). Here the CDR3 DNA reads TGTGCCACCAGCAGCCTTTCCGGGACAGGGAATGAAAAACTGTTTTTT. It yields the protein CATSSLSGTGNEKLFF.

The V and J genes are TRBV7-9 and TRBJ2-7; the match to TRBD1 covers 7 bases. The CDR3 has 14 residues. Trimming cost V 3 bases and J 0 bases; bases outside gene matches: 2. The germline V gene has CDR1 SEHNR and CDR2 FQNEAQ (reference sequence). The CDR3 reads CASSFSGGSYEQYF. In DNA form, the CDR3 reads TGTGCCAGCAGCTTTTCAGGGGGCTCCTACGAGCAGTACTTC.

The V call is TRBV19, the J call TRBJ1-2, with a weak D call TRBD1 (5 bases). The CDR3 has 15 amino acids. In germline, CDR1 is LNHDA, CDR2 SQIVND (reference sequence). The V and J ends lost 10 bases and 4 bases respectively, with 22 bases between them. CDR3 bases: TGTGCCACTTCGGATTGGGGCGACGCCACCTATGGCTACACCTTC. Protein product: CATSDWGDATYGYTF. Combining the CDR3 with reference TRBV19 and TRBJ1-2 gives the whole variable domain DGGITQSPKYLFRKEGQNVTLSCEQNLNHDAMYWYRQDPGQGLRLIYYSQIVNDFQKGDIAEGYSVSREKKESFPLTVTSAQKNPTAFYLCATSDWGDATYGYTFGSGTRLTVV.

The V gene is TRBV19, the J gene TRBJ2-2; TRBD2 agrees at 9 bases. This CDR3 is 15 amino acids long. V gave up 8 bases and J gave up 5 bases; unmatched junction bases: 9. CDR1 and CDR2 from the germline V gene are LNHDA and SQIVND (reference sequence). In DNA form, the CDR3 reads TGTGCCAGTTCCGTAGCGGGAGTGAGGACCGGGGAGCTGTTTTTT. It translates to CASSVAGVRTGELFF.

Here the CDR3 DNA reads TGTGCCACCCTCCTCCAACCGGACTGCTGCCTCCTAGAGACCCAGTACTTC. Its protein product is CATLLQPDCCLLETQYF. The genes are TRBV24-1 and TRBJ2-5, with D perhaps TRBD2 (5 bases). The CDR3 runs to 17 residues. V was clipped by 9 bases and J by 4 bases, with 26 bases between them. The germline V gene encodes CDR1 KGHDR and CDR2 SFDVKD.

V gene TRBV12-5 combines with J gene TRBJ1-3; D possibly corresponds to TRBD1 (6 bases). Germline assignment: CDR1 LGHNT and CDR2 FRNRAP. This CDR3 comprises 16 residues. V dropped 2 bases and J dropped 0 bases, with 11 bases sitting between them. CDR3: CASGLPDRLSGNTIYF. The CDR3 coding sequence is TGTGCTAGTGGTTTGCCCGACAGGCTCTCTGGAAACACCATATATTTT. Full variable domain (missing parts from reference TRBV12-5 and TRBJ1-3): DARVTQTPRHKVTEMGQEVTMRCQPILGHNTVFWYRQTMMQGLELLAYFRNRAPLDDSGMPKDRFSAEMPDATLATLKIQPSEPRDSAVYFCASGLPDRLSGNTIYFGEGSWLTVV.

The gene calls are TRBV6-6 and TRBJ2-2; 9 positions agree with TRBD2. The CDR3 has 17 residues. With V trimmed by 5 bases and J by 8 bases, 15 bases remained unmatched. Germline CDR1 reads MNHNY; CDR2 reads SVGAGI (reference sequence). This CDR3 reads CASSRPLGAGGGGELFF. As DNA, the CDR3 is TGTGCCAGCAGTCGCCCCTTGGGAGCGGGAGGCGGGGGGGAGCTGTTTTTT.

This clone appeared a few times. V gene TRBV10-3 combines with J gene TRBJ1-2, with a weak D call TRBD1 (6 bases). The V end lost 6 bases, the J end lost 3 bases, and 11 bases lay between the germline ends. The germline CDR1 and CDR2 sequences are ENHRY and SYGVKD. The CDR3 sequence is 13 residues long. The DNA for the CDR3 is TGTGCCATCAGAGACAGGAGAGACTATGGCTACACCTTC. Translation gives CAIRDRRDYGYTF.

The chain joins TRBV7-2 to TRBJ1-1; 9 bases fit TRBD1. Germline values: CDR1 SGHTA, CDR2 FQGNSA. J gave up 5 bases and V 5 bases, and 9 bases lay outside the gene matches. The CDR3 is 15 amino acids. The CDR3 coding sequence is TGTGCCAGCAGCGCCCAGGGACAGGGACGAACTGAAGCTTTCTTT. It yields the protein CASSAQGQGRTEAFF.

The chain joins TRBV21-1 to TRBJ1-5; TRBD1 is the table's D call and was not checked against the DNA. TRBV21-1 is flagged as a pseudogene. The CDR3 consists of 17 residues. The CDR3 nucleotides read TGTGCCAGCAGTCCGACAGGCCCTAAAATAGGAGGTCAGCCCCAGCATTTT. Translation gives CASSPTGPKIGGQPQHF.

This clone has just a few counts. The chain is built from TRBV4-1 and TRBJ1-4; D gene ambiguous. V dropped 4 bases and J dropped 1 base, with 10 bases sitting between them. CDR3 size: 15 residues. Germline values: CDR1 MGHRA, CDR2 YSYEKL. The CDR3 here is CASSLRRVTNEKLFF. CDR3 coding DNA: TGCGCCAGCAGCCTTAGGAGGGTAACTAATGAAAAACTGTTTTTT.

This CDR3 reads CASSQDVRPPGYEQYF. In DNA, the CDR3 is TGCGCCAGCAGCCAAGACGTCCGGCCCCCAGGGTACGAGCAGTACTTC. The chain joins TRBV4-3 to TRBJ2-7, with TRBD1 as a possible D gene (5 bases). The germline CDR1 and CDR2 sequences are LGHNA and YSLEER. This CDR3 has 16 amino acids. V lost 0 bases, J lost 4 bases, and 16 bases lay in between.

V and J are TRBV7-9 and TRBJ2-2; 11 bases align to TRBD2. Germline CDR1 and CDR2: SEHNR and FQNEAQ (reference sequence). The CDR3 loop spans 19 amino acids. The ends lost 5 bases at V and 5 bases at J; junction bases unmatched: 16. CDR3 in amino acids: CASSALSRLAGGYTGELFF. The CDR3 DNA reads TGTGCCAGCAGCGCCCTCTCTCGGCTAGCGGGAGGATATACCGGGGAGCTGTTTTTT.

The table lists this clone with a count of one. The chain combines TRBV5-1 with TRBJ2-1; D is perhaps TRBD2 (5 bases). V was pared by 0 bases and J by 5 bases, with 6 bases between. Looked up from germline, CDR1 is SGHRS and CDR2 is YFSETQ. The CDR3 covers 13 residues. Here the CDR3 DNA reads TGCGCCAGCAGCTTGGCGGGAAACAATGAGCAGTTCTTC. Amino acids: CASSLAGNNEQFF.

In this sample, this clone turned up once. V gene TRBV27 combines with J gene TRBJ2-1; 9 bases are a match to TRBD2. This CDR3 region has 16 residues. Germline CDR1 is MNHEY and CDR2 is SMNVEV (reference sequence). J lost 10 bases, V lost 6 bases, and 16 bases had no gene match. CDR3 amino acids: CASRSTSGPESVEQFF. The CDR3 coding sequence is TGTGCCAGCAGGTCAACTAGCGGGCCCGAGAGTGTAGAGCAGTTCTTC.

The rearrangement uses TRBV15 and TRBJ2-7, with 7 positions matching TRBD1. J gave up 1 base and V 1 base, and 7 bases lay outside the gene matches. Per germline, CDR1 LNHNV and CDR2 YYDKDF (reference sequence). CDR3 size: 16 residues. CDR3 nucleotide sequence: TGTGCCACCAGCAGAGGGGACGGACAGGTGTCCTACGAGCAGTACTTC. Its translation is CATSRGDGQVSYEQYF.

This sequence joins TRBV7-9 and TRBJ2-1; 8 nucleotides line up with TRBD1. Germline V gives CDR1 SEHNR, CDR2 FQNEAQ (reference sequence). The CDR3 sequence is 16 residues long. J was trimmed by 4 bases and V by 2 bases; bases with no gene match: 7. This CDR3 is CASSLPQGARYNEQFF. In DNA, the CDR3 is TGTGCCAGCAGCTTACCCCAGGGGGCTCGGTACAATGAGCAGTTCTTC.

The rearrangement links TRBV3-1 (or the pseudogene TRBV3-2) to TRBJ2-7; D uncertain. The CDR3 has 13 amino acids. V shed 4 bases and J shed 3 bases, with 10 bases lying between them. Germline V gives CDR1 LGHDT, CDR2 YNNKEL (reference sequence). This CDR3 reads CASSPGRVYEQYF. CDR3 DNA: TGTGCCAGCAGCCCTGGTCGGGTCTACGAGCAGTACTTC.

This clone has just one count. The CDR3 sequence: CAISESGGAHGYTF. CDR3 in DNA: TGTGCCATCAGTGAGAGCGGGGGCGCACATGGCTACACCTTC. The chain recombines TRBV10-3 with TRBJ1-2, with D possibly being TRBD1 (6 bases). The CDR3 spans 14 residues. CDR1 is ENHRY and CDR2 is SYGVKD in the germline V gene. V lost 2 bases and J lost 6, with 13 bases in between.

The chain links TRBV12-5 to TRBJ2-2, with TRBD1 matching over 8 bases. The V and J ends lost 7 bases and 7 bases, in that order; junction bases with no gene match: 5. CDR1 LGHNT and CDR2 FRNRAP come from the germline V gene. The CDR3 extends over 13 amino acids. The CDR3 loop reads CASDRQGFGELFF. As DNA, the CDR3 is TGTGCTAGTGACCGACAGGGGTTCGGGGAGCTGTTTTTT.

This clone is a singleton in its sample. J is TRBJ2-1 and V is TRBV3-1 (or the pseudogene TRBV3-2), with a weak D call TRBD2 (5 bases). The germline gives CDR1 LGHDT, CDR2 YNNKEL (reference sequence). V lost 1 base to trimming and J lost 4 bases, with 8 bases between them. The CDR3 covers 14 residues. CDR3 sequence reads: CASSQVRTYNEQFF. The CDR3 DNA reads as TGTGCCAGCAGCCAAGTTAGGACTTACAATGAGCAGTTCTTC.

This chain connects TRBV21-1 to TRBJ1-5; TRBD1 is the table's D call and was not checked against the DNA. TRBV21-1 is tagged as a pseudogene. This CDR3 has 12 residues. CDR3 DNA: TGTGCCAGCAGCAAAGATGGTGGGACAGGGCATTTT. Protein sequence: CASSKDGGTGHF.

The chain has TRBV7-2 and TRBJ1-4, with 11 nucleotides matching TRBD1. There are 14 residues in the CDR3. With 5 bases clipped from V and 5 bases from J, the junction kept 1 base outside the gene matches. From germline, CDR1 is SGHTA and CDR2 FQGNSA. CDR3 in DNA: TGTGCCAGCAGCCGGGACAGGGGGAATGAAAAACTGTTTTTT. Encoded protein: CASSRDRGNEKLFF.

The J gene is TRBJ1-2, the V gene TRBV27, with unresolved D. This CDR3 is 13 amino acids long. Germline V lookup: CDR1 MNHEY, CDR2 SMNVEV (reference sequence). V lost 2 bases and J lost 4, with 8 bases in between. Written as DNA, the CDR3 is TGTGCCAGCAGTTTACGAGGATCCTATGGCTACACCTTC. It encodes CASSLRGSYGYTF.